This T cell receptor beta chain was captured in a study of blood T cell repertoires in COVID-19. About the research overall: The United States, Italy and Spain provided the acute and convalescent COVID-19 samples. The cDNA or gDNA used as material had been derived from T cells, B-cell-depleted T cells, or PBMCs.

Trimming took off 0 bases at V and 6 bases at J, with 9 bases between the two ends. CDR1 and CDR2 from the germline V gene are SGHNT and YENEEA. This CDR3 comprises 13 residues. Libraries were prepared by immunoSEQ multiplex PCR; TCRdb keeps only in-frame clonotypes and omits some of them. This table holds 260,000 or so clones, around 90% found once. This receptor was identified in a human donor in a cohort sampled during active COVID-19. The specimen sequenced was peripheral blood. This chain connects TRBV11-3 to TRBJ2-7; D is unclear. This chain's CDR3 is CASSLDHYGEQYF. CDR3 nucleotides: TGTGCCAGCAGCTTAGATCACTATGGCGAGCAGTACTTC.